This entry concerns a single T cell receptor beta chain. It has no known antigen specificity. Nothing much larger sits one base from this clone, and base qualities are not available. V ends up 3 bases short and J 7 bases short, with an unmatched junction base count of 6. The germline V gene encodes CDR1 DFQATT and CDR2 SNEGSKA (reference sequence). Measured from the cysteine to the phenylalanine, the CDR3 is 14 residues long. Only the CDR3 part of the read is kept: 42 bases, read in frame from the first base. This sample is part of a study of CD8+CD57+ T cells in acquired aplastic anemia (dated by TCRdb to between 2017 and 2018). Some background on the complete study: Extracted DNA from sorted CD4+ and CD8+ cells averaged about 2.9 ug, ranging from about 0.17 to 30 ug. CD8+CD57+ expansion was defined as a frequency above the mean frequency observed in healthy subjects.

The full study reports these points: Between patients and healthy controls, no significant difference in CD8+ Simpson's diversity was found (P=0.060). Although 25 to 30 CD8+ CDR3 sequences were shared by patients and controls, these sequences appeared highly expressed in patients and within the immunodominant clones of patients.

TCR beta VDJ combination and CDR3 sequence profiling used genomic DNA as the template. An Illumina HiSeq 2000 was used for TCR repertoire sequencing. Under the source paper's analysis protocol: Repertoire assessment relied on Simpson's diversity index, CDR3 size and DJ length profiles, and TRBV/TRBJ rearrangement plots. The most abundant DNA sequence in the deep sequencing data was taken as the immunodominant clone. CDR3 amino acid sequences were screened for sharing across subjects and compared with published repertoires and the VDJdb database. Clones were called with MiXCR by TCRdb after fastp trimmed the public reads at Q25, and only in-frame beta chains were retained. Every distinct CDR3 protein forms one entry, paired with its most common genes and DNA. The V and J calls and clone size come from TCRdb's table, not from the authors' own analysis. Here the sample has just over 40,000 distinct CDR3 sequences; about 60% occur a single time. Roughly 60% of the sample belongs to the ten largest clones.

The patients picked for sequencing were ones in whom flow cytometry had shown an expansion of CD8+CD57+ cells. Severe acquired aplastic anemia was diagnosed in all patients according to International Study of Aplastic Anemia and Agranulocytosis and Camitta criteria. No therapy had been received by the patients at the time of blood sampling. TCR repertoires of sorted CD4+ and CD8+ blood T cells from severe aplastic anemia patients and healthy subjects were deep-sequenced in the study. Patients were enrolled under clinicaltrials.gov protocols 00001620, 01623167, 00001397, 00071045, 00081523 and 00961064 in the USA. Ficoll-Paque density gradient centrifugation was used to isolate peripheral blood mononuclear cells. Before DNA extraction, CD4+ and CD8+ T cells were sorted by FACS or by magnetic beads.

The specimen was sorted CD4+, CD8+, or CD8+CD57+ T cells (not recorded which) from PBMCs. This receptor was identified in a human donor with aplastic anemia. This sequence uses TRBV20-1 and TRBJ2-1, with 10 bases matching TRBD2. The base sequence is TGCAGTGCTAGCCAGCGGGGGGGCTTTAATGAGCAGTTCTTC. The translation is CSASQRGGFNEQFF.